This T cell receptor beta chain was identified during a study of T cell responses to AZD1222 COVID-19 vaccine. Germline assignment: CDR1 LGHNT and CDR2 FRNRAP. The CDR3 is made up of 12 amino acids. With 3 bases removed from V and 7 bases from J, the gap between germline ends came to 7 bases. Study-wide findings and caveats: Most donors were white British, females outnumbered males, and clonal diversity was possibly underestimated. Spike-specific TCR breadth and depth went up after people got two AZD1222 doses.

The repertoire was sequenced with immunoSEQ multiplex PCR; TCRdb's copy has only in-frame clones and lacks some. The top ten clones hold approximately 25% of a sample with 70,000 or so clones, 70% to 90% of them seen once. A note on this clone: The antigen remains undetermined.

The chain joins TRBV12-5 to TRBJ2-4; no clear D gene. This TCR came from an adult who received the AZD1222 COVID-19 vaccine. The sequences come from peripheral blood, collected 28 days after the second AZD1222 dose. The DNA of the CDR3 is TGTGCTAGTGGTTTAACACCGAACATTCAGTACTTC. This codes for CASGLTPNIQYF.